Described below is a single T cell receptor (beta chain) sequence and its context. These data originate in a study of blood T cell repertoires in COVID-19. The germline V and J ends were trimmed by 3 bases and 8 bases, with 13 bases remaining between them. CDR3 length: 13 amino acids. Sequencing used immunoSEQ multiplex PCR; TCRdb keeps in-frame clones, though not all of them. The table records 150,000 or so clones, approximately 80% of them present only once. The V call is TRBV12-3 or TRBV12-4, the J call TRBJ1-1; D perhaps matches TRBD1 (5 bases). The sample was peripheral blood. The clonotype originates from a man between 60 and 75 years old with active or convalescent COVID-19. This chain's CDR3 is CASSFIQGTEAFF. Written as DNA, the CDR3 is TGTGCCAGCAGTTTTATTCAGGGTACCGAAGCTTTCTTT.